This T cell receptor beta chain was captured by sequencing in a study of CD8 T cells in Susac syndrome. Regarding this clonotype: No antigen is known for it.

The germline V gene has CDR1 SGHTA and CDR2 FQGNSA. Trimming at V came to 8 bases and at J to 3 bases, leaving 4 bases not matched to a gene. The CDR3 loop spans 14 amino acids. Study results and caveats: The study recognized that its TCR sequencing and HLA analysis covered a relatively small number of individuals.

Random hexamers served to reverse transcribe roughly 0.45 to 1 ug RNA. MiXCR was run by TCRdb on the immunoSEQ multiplex PCR reads, yielding one entry per CDR3 protein. The data hold about 210,000 distinct CDR3 sequences, with roughly 96% observed a single time. Sequencing of TCR beta was performed on blood CD8+ and CD4+ T cells. TEMRA cells were FACS-enriched, and CD8+ and CD4+ T cells were isolated negatively. The chain links TRBV7-2 to TRBJ2-2, with 9 positions matching TRBD2. The clonotype comes from a human donor with multiple sclerosis. The specimen sequenced was CD4+ T cells from PBMCs. The CDR3 DNA sequence: TGTGCCAGCCGACTAGCGGTCCACACCGGGGAGCTGTTTTTT. As protein: CASRLAVHTGELFF.